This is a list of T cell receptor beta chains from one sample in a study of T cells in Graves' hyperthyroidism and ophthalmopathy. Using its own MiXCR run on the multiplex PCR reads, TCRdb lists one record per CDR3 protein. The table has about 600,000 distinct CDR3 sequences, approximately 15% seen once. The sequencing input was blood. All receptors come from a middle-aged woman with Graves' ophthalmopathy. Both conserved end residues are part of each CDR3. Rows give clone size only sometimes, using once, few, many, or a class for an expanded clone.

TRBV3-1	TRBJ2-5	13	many	CASSPAGLETQYF
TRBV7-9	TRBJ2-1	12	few	CASGQHGNEQFF
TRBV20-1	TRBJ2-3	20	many	CSANGLAGVGVSLSTDTQYF
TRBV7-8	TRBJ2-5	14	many	CASSWDRGGQTQYF
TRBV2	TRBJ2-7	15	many	CASSGRLAGVYEQYF
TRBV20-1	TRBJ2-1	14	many	CSAPPGQGGNEQFF
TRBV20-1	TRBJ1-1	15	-	CSAREPGRMYTEAFF
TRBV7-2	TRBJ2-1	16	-	CASSLGLGRRYNEQFF
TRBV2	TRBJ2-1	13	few	CASTRDRGDEQFF
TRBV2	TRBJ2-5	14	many	CASSERGGPETQYF
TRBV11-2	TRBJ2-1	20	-	CASSPFTSGSRSSSYNEQFF
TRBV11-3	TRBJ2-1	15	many	CASSLGTSGIDEQFF
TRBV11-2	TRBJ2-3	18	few	CASNGGAAGARTTDTQYF
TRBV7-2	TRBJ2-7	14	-	CASRSGGTSYEQYF
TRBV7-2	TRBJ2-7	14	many	CASSLDRETYEQYF
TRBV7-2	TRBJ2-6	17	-	CASSPWTGYSGANVLTF
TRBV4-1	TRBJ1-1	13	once	CASSQGAYTEAFF
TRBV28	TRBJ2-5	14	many	CASGTTPSRKTQYF
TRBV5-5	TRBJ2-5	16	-	CASSSPWGVGGETQYF
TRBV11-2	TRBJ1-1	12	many	CASSLDQTEAFF
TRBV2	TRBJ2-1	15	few	CASRRDSFSYNEQFF
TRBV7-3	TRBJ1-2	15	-	CASSAGGLTNYGYTF
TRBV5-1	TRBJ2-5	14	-	CASTLTGGRETQYF
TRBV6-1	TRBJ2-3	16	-	CASSNVGRERGDTQYF
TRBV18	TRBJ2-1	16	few	CASSPQTSGAGNEQFF
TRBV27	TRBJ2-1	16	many	CASSFTAGGPVNEQFF
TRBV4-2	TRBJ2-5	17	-	CASSQEGVRLSGETQYF
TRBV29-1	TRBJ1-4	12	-	CSVQGGGEKLFF
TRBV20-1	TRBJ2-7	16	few	CSARDSGRLASYEQYF
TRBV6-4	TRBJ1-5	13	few	CASSDRANQPQHF
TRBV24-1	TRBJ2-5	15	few	CATSDHRQEKETQYF
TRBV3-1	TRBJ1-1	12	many	CASSLRNTEAFF
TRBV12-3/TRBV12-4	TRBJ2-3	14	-	CATQRGGSTDTQYF
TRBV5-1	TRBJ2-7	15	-	CASSHITSGPYEQYF
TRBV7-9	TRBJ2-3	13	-	CASSLGTLDTQYF
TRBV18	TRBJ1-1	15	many	CASSPPWGPNTEAFF
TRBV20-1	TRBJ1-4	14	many	CSIRERGFNEKLFF
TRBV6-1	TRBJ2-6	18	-	CASRTTGTGFTGANVLTF
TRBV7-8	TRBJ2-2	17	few	CASSPSRTGPSTGELFF
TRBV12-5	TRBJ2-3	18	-	CASGLVRLAGNFTDTQYF